This T cell receptor beta chain came from a study of cytomegalovirus exposure and HLA in healthy donors. CDR1 and CDR2 (germline): MNHNS, SASEGT. The CDR3 totals 13 residues. V lost 1 base, J lost 3 bases, and 6 bases lay in between. On this clone itself: Antigen specificity is unknown.

With 60 Vbeta and 13 Jbeta primers, the PCR was carried out. The repertoire was sequenced with immunoSEQ multiplex PCR; TCRdb's copy has only in-frame clones and lacks some. The data show about 120,000 clones, 83% seen once. Broader study findings: When the data were analyzed later, several of the most significant clusters appeared to be linked to common viral pathogens. The dataset shows that most TCR sequences were rare, while some public TCRs occurred in many donors. In a later analysis, a missense DCLRE1C variant was linked to TCR beta V- and J-gene trimming.

The gene calls are TRBV6-1 and TRBJ1-1, with D unclear. What was sequenced was PBMCs. The sequence derives from a woman aged 40 to 50 in good health and CMV-seropositive. This chain's CDR3 is CASSEGGDTEAFF. The CDR3 DNA is TGTGCCAGCAGTGAAGGCGGAGACACTGAAGCTTTCTTT.